These 26 T cell receptor beta chains originate from one sample sequenced in a study of blood T cell repertoires in COVID-19. Profiling relied on immunoSEQ multiplex PCR, and the TCRdb table lists in-frame clones only, not all of them. Among about 91,000 clones listed, around 90% were seen once. Sequencing was done on a sample of peripheral blood. The origin of the receptors is a woman between 65 and 79 years old with acute or convalescent COVID-19.

The genes are TRBV29-1 and TRBJ2-7, with TRBD1 matching 7 bases. Germline CDR1 SQVTM, CDR2 ANQGSEA. The J segment lost 4 bases and the V segment lost 4 bases, leaving 1 base of the junction unmatched. This CDR3 has 11 residues. The CDR3 here is CSVGDSYEQYF. CDR3 DNA: TGCAGCGTTGGGGACAGTTACGAGCAGTACTTC.

This clone showed up just once. The chain joins TRBV6-1 to TRBJ1-4, with D possibly matching TRBD1 (5 bases). V lost 2 bases and J 2 bases, leaving 9 bases between the germline ends. Germline V gives CDR1 MNHNS, CDR2 SASEGT. This CDR3 spans 15 amino acids. The CDR3 bases are TGTGCCAGCAGTGAATCGGGGGGTACTAATGAAAAACTGTTTTTT. It is translated as CASSESGGTNEKLFF.

The J gene is TRBJ1-1, the V gene TRBV4-2, with D unresolved. V shed 4 bases and J shed 7 bases, with 16 bases lying between them. The CDR3 is 14 amino acids. Germline V gives CDR1 LGHNA, CDR2 YNFKEQ. In nucleotides, the CDR3 is TGTGCCAGCAGCCTACGAACTAGGACCGTTGAAGCTTTCTTT. Encoded protein: CASSLRTRTVEAFF.

V is TRBV5-1 and J is TRBJ2-5; D is undetermined. The CDR3 spans 13 residues. Looked up from germline, CDR1 is SGHRS and CDR2 is YFSETQ. Trimming left V 1 base short and J 3 bases short, with 7 bases between. This CDR3 is CASSLLSEETQYF. DNA of the CDR3: TGCGCCAGCAGCTTGTTGTCGGAAGAGACCCAGTACTTC.

This clone was detected a few times. The chain links TRBV5-1 to TRBJ1-6; unclear D gene. Germline assignment: CDR1 SGHRS and CDR2 YFSETQ. The V end was cut by 0 bases, the J end by 8 bases, with 12 bases between. The CDR3 runs 15 residues. The CDR3, as DNA: TGCGCCAGCAGCTTGGATCCAGGACTGGATTCACCCCTCCACTTT. Its protein product is CASSLDPGLDSPLHF.

The gene calls are TRBV5-4 and TRBJ2-1, with 10 bases that match TRBD2. Germline V gene lookup returns CDR1 SGHNT and CDR2 YYREEE (reference sequence). The V and J ends lost 3 bases and 7 bases, in that order; junction bases with no gene match: 13. This CDR3 contains 17 residues. In nucleotides, the CDR3 is TGTGCCAGCAGCTCGGACCTAGCGGGAGATCGGTGGAATGAGCAGTTCTTC. It specifies CASSSDLAGDRWNEQFF.

The genes are TRBV6-5 and TRBJ2-5; tentative D call: TRBD1 (7 bases). This CDR3 is 15 amino acids long. Trimming pared 5 bases from V and 7 bases from J, leaving 20 bases between. Germline lookup yields CDR1 MNHEY and CDR2 SVGAGI. As DNA, the CDR3 is TGTGCCAGCAGTCGACGGACAGGCGGGGATTTGACCCAGTACTTC. It is translated as CASSRRTGGDLTQYF.

The chain has TRBV5-4 and TRBJ2-5, with 9 bases that match TRBD2. CDR3 length: 17 amino acids. Germline V lookup: CDR1 SGHNT, CDR2 YYREEE (reference sequence). V lost 4 bases and J lost 4; bases outside the gene matches: 14. CDR3 sequence reads: CASSRVAGATTGETQYF. The CDR3 region has the DNA TGTGCCAGCAGCAGGGTAGCGGGAGCCACGACGGGAGAGACCCAGTACTTC.

The J gene is TRBJ1-1, the V gene TRBV19; weak D call: TRBD1 (6 bases). The CDR3 length is 14 residues. Trimming cost V 2 bases and J 1 base, with 8 bases left between them. Germline CDR1 and CDR2: LNHDA and SQIVND (reference sequence). CDR3 sequence (DNA): TGTGCCAGTAGTATAACACAGGGGAACACTGAAGCTTTCTTT. It is translated as CASSITQGNTEAFF.

The chain uses TRBV5-1 and TRBJ2-5; 7 nucleotides align to TRBD2. The CDR3 consists of 15 residues. V was clipped by 0 bases and J by 3 bases; unmatched bases: 5. Germline V gives CDR1 SGHRS, CDR2 YFSETQ. This chain's CDR3 is CASSLGPGLEETQYF. CDR3 nucleotides: TGCGCCAGCAGCTTGGGACCAGGACTAGAAGAGACCCAGTACTTC.

The CDR3 sequence is CASSPEETQYF. DNA for the CDR3: TGTGCCAGCAGTCCTGAAGAGACCCAGTACTTC. The V call is TRBV2, the J call TRBJ2-5; D is undetermined. The V gene lost 5 bases and the J gene lost 3 bases, with 4 bases spanning the gap. This CDR3 comprises 11 residues. Per germline, CDR1 SNHLY and CDR2 FYNNEI. The whole variable domain, filled in from reference TRBV2 and TRBJ2-5, reads EPEVTQTPSHQVTQMGQEVILRCVPISNHLYFYWYRQILGQKVEFLVSFYNNEISEKSEIFDDQFSVERPDGSNFTLKIRSTKLEDSAMYFCASSPEETQYFGPGTRLLVL.

J is TRBJ2-1 and V is TRBV7-3; D call uncertain. Trimming took off 6 bases at V and 5 bases at J, with 8 bases between the two ends. CDR1 and CDR2 (germline): SGHTA, FQGTGA. The CDR3 is made up of 12 amino acids. CDR3 nucleotides: TGTGCCAGCAGGAAGCCTCACAATGAGCAGTTCTTC. Translating gives CASRKPHNEQFF.

The CDR3 sequence is CASGNPSGLYGYTF. Written as DNA, the CDR3 is TGTGCCAGCGGGAACCCGTCGGGACTCTATGGCTACACCTTC. The chain uses TRBV28 and TRBJ1-2; TRBD1 is a possible D gene (5 bases). CDR3 length: 14 amino acids. The germline V and J ends were trimmed by 8 bases and 4 bases, with 17 bases remaining between them. Looked up from germline, CDR1 is MDHEN and CDR2 is SYDVKM.

The genes are TRBV6-6 and TRBJ1-4, with D perhaps matching TRBD1 (6 bases). Trimming pared 8 bases from V and 5 bases from J, leaving 18 bases between. The CDR3 contains 15 residues. Germline CDR1 and CDR2: MNHNY and SVGAGI (reference sequence). The CDR3 loop reads CASQYQGLGNEKLFF. The CDR3 DNA sequence: TGTGCCAGCCAATATCAGGGGTTGGGGAATGAAAAACTGTTTTTT.

This chain uses TRBV24-1 with TRBJ2-5, with 10 positions matching TRBD1. J was trimmed by 5 bases and V by 1 base; bases with no gene match: 6. CDR3 length: 16 amino acids. CDR1 and CDR2 from the germline V gene are KGHDR and SFDVKD. The CDR3 is CATSDLGTGDFETQYF. Written as DNA, the CDR3 is TGTGCCACCAGTGATTTAGGGACAGGGGATTTCGAGACCCAGTACTTC.

The chain joins TRBV5-1 to TRBJ2-2, with 8 bases lining up with TRBD2. J gave up 0 bases and V 5 bases, and 3 bases lay outside the gene matches. Germline loops: CDR1 SGHRS, CDR2 YFSETQ. This CDR3 region has 15 residues. The CDR3 loop is CASRGTRANTGELFF. The CDR3, as DNA: TGCGCCAGCAGGGGGACTAGGGCGAACACCGGGGAGCTGTTTTTT.

This sequence joins TRBV10-3 and TRBJ2-1, with 8 bases matching TRBD2. CDR1 is ENHRY and CDR2 is SYGVKD in the germline V gene. The CDR3 runs to 16 residues. The J segment lost 7 bases and the V segment lost 0 bases, leaving 8 bases of the junction unmatched. The DNA for the CDR3 is TGTGCCATCAGTGAGTCCACGGGGGGGCCCGGTAATGAGCAGTTCTTC. Residues: CAISESTGGPGNEQFF.

The chain uses TRBV27 and TRBJ1-1, with D perhaps TRBD1 (5 bases). Germline-derived CDR1 and CDR2 are MNHEY and SMNVEV (reference sequence). The CDR3 is made up of 14 amino acids. The ends were cut back, 7 bases at V and 0 bases at J, with 12 bases in the middle. The CDR3 DNA is TGTGCCAGCACTAGCGACAGCATGAACACTGAAGCTTTCTTT. It translates to CASTSDSMNTEAFF.

About this clone itself: The junction differs from germline at one of its ends, possibly a read error. The rearrangement joins TRBV4-2 to TRBJ1-2; TRBD1 agrees at 10 bases. Germline CDR1 LGHNA, CDR2 YNFKEQ. This CDR3 is built from 16 residues. CDR3: CASSQEIFRQGAKENF. Written as DNA, the CDR3 is TGTGCCAGCAGCCAAGAGATCTTCAGACAGGGGGCCAAGGAGAACTTC.

In its sample, this clone was seen once. The CDR3 DNA reads TGCGCCAGCAGCTTTGCAGGGAAGTCGGGCACAGATACGCAGTATTTT. Its translation: CASSFAGKSGTDTQYF. J is TRBJ2-3 and V is TRBV5-1; D may be TRBD1 (5 bases). Germline V gene sequence: CDR1 SGHRS, CDR2 YFSETQ. V was pared by 2 bases and J by 1 base, with 14 bases between. The CDR3 consists of 16 residues.

The chain is built from TRBV18 and TRBJ2-7; 7 bases are shared with TRBD2. CDR3 length: 14 residues. The V gene's germline CDR1 is KGHSH and CDR2 LQKENI. V trimming: 6 bases; J trimming: 4 bases; junction bases outside the gene matches: 9. Written as DNA, the CDR3 is TGTGCCAGCTCCTCAGGGACTACGGGATACGAGCAGTACTTC. Translated: CASSSGTTGYEQYF.

The chain uses TRBV19 and TRBJ1-1, with TRBD1 matching over 9 bases. V dropped 7 bases and J dropped 8; count of bases not matched to a gene: 5. Per the germline V gene, CDR1 is LNHDA and CDR2 is SQIVND (reference sequence). The CDR3 contains 12 residues. The CDR3 nucleotides read TGTGCCAGTAATGCCGGGACAGGGGAAGCTTTCTTT. Translation: CASNAGTGEAFF.

This chain uses TRBV2 with TRBJ1-4; maybe TRBD1 (5 bases). Germline V gene lookup returns CDR1 SNHLY and CDR2 FYNNEI. Trimming pared 7 bases from V and 8 bases from J, leaving 14 bases between. This CDR3 is 13 amino acids long. CDR3 amino acids: CASIRGEVEKLFF. As DNA, the CDR3 is TGTGCCAGCATAAGAGGGGAGGTGGAAAAACTGTTTTTT.

The V and J genes are TRBV18 and TRBJ2-1; D ambiguous. V lost 0 bases to trimming and J lost 9 bases, with 9 bases between them. Germline V gene data show CDR1 as KGHSH and CDR2 as LQKENI. The CDR3 is 13 amino acids. Here the CDR3 reads CASSPPRGVEQFF. DNA of the CDR3: TGTGCCAGCTCACCACCAAGAGGAGTTGAGCAGTTCTTC.

This chain links TRBV3-1 (or the pseudogene TRBV3-2) with TRBJ2-3; 8 bases match TRBD2. Trimming cost V 6 bases and J 0 bases; bases outside gene matches: 5. Germline lookup yields CDR1 LGHDT and CDR2 YNNKEL (reference sequence). The CDR3 contains 15 residues. The CDR3 loop is CASSPGLASTDTQYF. Here the CDR3 DNA reads TGTGCCAGCAGTCCTGGACTAGCAAGCACAGATACGCAGTATTTT.

The rearrangement uses TRBV7-2 and TRBJ1-4; TRBD1 is a possible D gene (6 bases). Trimming removed 1 base at V and 3 bases at J, with 12 bases between. CDR1 is SGHTA and CDR2 is FQGNSA in the germline V gene. The CDR3 length is 16 residues. The CDR3 DNA is TGTGCCAGCAGCTTAGGTGGACAGACAGCTAATGAAAAACTGTTTTTT. This encodes CASSLGGQTANEKLFF.